This T cell receptor (beta chain) was sequenced in a study of cytomegalovirus exposure and HLA in healthy donors. PCR primers comprised 60 Vbeta and 13 Jbeta primers. Some clones are missing from TCRdb's copy, which holds only in-frame ones; the method was immunoSEQ multiplex PCR. This sample has approximately 300,000 clones, with about 83% found just once. This CDR3 spans 15 amino acids. Germline V gene lookup returns CDR1 MNHEY and CDR2 SMNVEV (reference sequence). V shed 5 bases and J shed 8 bases, with 19 bases lying between them. This clone was detected only a few times. Its antigen remains unidentified. Overall study results and limits: Differences between HLA loci emerged in a later analysis of TCR association rates, with DRB1 most and HLA-C fewest. An assumption of roughly uniform sequencing depth across donors underlay the presence/absence analyses.

The V and J genes are TRBV27 and TRBJ1-5, with D possibly matching TRBD1 (5 bases). This clonotype was sampled from a woman aged 35 to 49 in good health and CMV-seropositive. Sequencing was done on a sample of PBMCs. The CDR3 reads CASSRGSALDEPQHF. Written as DNA, the CDR3 is TGTGCCAGCAGTAGGGGTTCGGCACTGGACGAGCCCCAGCATTTT.